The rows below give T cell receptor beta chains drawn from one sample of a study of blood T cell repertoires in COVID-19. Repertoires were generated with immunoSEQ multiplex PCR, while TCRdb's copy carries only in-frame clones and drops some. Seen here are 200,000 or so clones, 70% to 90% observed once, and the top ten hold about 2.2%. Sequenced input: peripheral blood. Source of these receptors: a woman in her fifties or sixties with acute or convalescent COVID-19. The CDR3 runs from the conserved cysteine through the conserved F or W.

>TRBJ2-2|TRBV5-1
CASSRAGTEGGELFF
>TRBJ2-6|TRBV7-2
CASSLRQFGGANVLTF
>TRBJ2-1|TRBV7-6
CASSRRTSGYNEQFF
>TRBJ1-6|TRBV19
CASRTEEHGSSYNSPLHF
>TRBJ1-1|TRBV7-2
CASSLQGATEAFF
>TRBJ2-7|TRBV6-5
CASSYSEGSYEQYF
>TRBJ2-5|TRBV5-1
CASSRPGLLETQYF
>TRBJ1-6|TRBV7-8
CASSWTTGGDSPLHF
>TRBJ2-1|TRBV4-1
CASSQGDRSYNEQFF
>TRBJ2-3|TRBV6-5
CASSTGASTDTQYF
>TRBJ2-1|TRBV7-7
CASSLGTSVSYNEQFF
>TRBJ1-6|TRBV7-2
CASSLAGGGREENSPLHF
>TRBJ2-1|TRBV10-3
CAISGTSGGNEQFF
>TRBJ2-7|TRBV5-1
CASSLGGTPGEQYF
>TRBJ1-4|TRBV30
CAGGQAFNEKLFF
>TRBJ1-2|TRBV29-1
CSVVVGAGYTF
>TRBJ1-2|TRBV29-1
CSGIGGADYGYTF
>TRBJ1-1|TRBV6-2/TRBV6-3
CASSVPGLTNTEAFF
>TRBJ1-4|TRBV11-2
CASSSHRSNEKLFF
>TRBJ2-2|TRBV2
CASSSVRSNTGELFF
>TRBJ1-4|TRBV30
CAWSSGDTVEKLFF
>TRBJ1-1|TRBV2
CASTDREVTEAFF
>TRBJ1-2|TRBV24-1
CATSDGRYGYTF
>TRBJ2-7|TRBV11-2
CASSPQLAVSYEQYF
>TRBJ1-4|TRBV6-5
CASSYTASVEKLFF
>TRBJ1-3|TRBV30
CAWRDDRGTGNTIYF
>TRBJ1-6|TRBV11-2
CASSLDGSSYNSPLHF
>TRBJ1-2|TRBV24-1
CATSDLDGGGYTF
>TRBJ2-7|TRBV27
CASLRSGSYEQYF
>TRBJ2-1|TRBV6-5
CASTPGGSYNEQFF
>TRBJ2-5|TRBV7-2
CASSPEGQGTQYF
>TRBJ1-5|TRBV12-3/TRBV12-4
CASCTGGWQPQHF
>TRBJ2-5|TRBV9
CASSVEPTSGAQETQYF
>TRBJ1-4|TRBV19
CASSYVSTGPNEKLFF
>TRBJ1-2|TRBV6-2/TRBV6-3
CASSSWDSRPLGGYTF
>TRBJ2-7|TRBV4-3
CASSQDHKIEQYF
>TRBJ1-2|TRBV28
CASRSSGVDGYTF
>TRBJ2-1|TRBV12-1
CASSVTSGVYNEQFF
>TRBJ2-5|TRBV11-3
CASSFDSGRETQYF
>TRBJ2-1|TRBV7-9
CATPDRVEDEQFF
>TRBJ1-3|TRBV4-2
CASSQETGFTGNTIYF
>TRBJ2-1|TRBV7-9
CASSLEGGRNRNEQFF
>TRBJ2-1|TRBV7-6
CASSSDRVLAGVDEQFF
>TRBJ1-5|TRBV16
CASSQSTGNQPQHF
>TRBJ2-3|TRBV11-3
CASSWGGTDTDTQYF
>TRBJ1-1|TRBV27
CASAGGLTEAFF
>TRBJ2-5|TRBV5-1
CASSRDRPIETQYF
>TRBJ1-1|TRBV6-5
CASSFRQVAFF
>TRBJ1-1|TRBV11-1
CASSFIRGGTEAFF
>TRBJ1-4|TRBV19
CASSMDRPEGEKLFF
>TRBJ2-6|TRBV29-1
CSVLDRDNGSGANVLTF
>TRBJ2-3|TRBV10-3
CAISIRRTSGSTDTQYF
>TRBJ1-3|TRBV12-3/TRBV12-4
CASSPSGGNTIYF